The 30 T cell receptor beta chains in this list originate from one sample, sequenced in a study of Tregs in tolerant kidney transplant recipients. Measured with immunoSEQ multiplex PCR; TCRdb has only the in-frame clones, and not every one. This table has about 100,000 clones, 80% to 95% appearing once. The sample in question was CD4+ T cells from blood, obtained before the transplant. Source of these receptors: a human donor who received a combined kidney and bone marrow transplant.

This chain connects TRBV9 to TRBJ2-7; D not resolved. From germline, CDR1 is SGDLS and CDR2 YYNGEE. The CDR3 runs 15 residues. V was shortened by 1 base and J by 1 base, with 12 bases between the two germline ends. The CDR3 region is CASSVSLEKSYEQYF. The CDR3 DNA reads TGTGCCAGCAGCGTATCCCTAGAGAAGTCCTACGAGCAGTACTTC.

This clone has a handful of counts. The gene calls are TRBV6-6 and TRBJ1-2; possibly TRBD1 for D (5 bases). CDR1 MNHNY and CDR2 SVGAGI come from the germline V gene (reference sequence). Trimming pared 5 bases from V and 5 bases from J, leaving 12 bases between. This CDR3 has 13 amino acids. CDR3 nucleotide sequence: TGTGCCAGCAGTGATGACAGTTCTTATGGCTACACCTTC. Protein: CASSDDSSYGYTF.

This clone was detected once. The V and J genes are TRBV30 and TRBJ2-2; 7 bases map to TRBD1. J lost 5 bases, V lost 0 bases, and 6 bases had no gene match. CDR3 length: 15 amino acids. Germline CDR1 is GTSNPN and CDR2 is SVGIG (reference sequence). The CDR3 DNA is TGTGCCTGGAGTGTACGTAACAGGGGAACCGGGGAGCTGTTTTTT. The encoded protein is CAWSVRNRGTGELFF.

There are a few counts of this clone. This chain joins TRBV6-1 and TRBJ1-5; no definite D call. Trimming removed 7 bases from V and 4 bases from J, with 14 bases in between. There are 14 residues in the CDR3. Germline V gives CDR1 MNHNS, CDR2 SASEGT. CDR3 sequence (DNA): TGTGCCAGCATCGGCGCGAGGCCTAATCAGCCCCAGCATTTT. The encoded protein is CASIGARPNQPQHF.

CDR3 in DNA: TGTGCCAGCAGCCCCGGGACTTTCAGCTCCTACGAGCAGTACTTC. Amino acid sequence: CASSPGTFSSYEQYF. The genes are TRBV7-2 and TRBJ2-7, with TRBD2 as a possible D gene (6 bases). CDR3 length: 15 amino acids. Germline assignment: CDR1 SGHTA and CDR2 FQGNSA. Trimming pared 5 bases from V and 0 bases from J, leaving 14 bases between.

The chain uses TRBV7-8 and TRBJ2-2; TRBD1 might be the D (5 bases). V was clipped by 1 base and J by 4 bases, with 10 bases between them. Germline V lookup: CDR1 SGHVS, CDR2 FQNEAQ. This CDR3 contains 15 residues. The CDR3 bases are TGTGCCAGCAGCTTAGTAAGGGGCCCCACCGGGGAGCTGTTTTTT. It translates to CASSLVRGPTGELFF.

The chain carries TRBV7-3 and TRBJ1-1; tentatively, D is TRBD1 (6 bases). The CDR3 extends over 13 amino acids. Germline values: CDR1 SGHTA, CDR2 FQGTGA. Deletions cut 4 bases from V and 3 bases from J, with 9 bases between. The CDR3 region has the DNA TGTGCCAGCAGCTCCCCAGGGGACACTGAAGCTTTCTTT. Amino acids: CASSSPGDTEAFF. Based on the CDR3 plus reference TRBV7-3 and TRBJ1-1, the full variable domain is GAGVSQTPSNKVTEKGKYVELRCDPISGHTALYWYRQSLGQGPEFLIYFQGTGAADDSGLPNDRFFAVRPEGSVSTLKIQRTERGDSAVYLCASSSPGDTEAFFGQGTRLTVV.

The chain carries TRBV4-2 and TRBJ2-2; TRBD2 agrees at 8 bases. Germline loops: CDR1 LGHNA, CDR2 YNFKEQ. The CDR3 is 15 residues long. J gave up 5 bases and V 1 base, and 3 bases lay outside the gene matches. The CDR3 DNA sequence: TGTGCCAGCAGCCAAGGTAGCGGGGAGACCGGGGAGCTGTTTTTT. It codes for CASSQGSGETGELFF.

This chain's CDR3 is CASKRDRGQYGYTF. The CDR3 DNA is TGTGCCAGCAAACGGGACAGGGGGCAATATGGCTACACCTTC. The chain carries TRBV6-5 and TRBJ1-2; 12 bases are a match to TRBD1. With V trimmed by 7 bases and J by 5 bases, 5 bases remained unmatched. The CDR3 covers 14 residues. The germline V gene has CDR1 MNHEY and CDR2 SVGAGI.

The chain has TRBV4-3 and TRBJ2-3, with 11 nucleotides matching TRBD2. This CDR3 has 16 amino acids. Germline V gene sequence: CDR1 LGHNA, CDR2 YSLEER. J lost 2 bases, V lost 4 bases, and 5 bases had no gene match. CDR3 coding DNA: TGCGCCAGCAGCCGAGAACTAGCGGGGGACACAGATACGCAGTATTTT. As protein: CASSRELAGDTDTQYF.

Concerning this clone: At the DNA level, this CDR3 is encoded by other sequences in the same sample as well. The rearrangement joins TRBV28 to TRBJ1-6; 8 bases align to TRBD1. This CDR3 contains 16 residues. From germline, CDR1 is MDHEN and CDR2 SYDVKM. The junction had 8 bases not matched to a gene; V was cut back by 3 bases and J by 7 bases. The CDR3 sequence is CASSFAGGAKNSPLHF. CDR3 DNA: TGTGCCAGCAGTTTCGCAGGGGGCGCAAAAAATTCACCCCTCCACTTT.

Of note for this clone: The junction and the germline gene differ at one end; a read error may be behind it. DNA for the CDR3: TGTGCCAGCAGTCTGCCTAATTCCCCCCTCCACTTT. It codes for CASSLPNSPLHF. V usage is TRBV6-1 and J usage is TRBJ1-6, with D unresolved. Germline CDR1 MNHNS, CDR2 SASEGT. The CDR3 length is 12 residues.

The chain joins TRBV5-1 to TRBJ2-7; 12 positions agree with TRBD2. CDR3 length: 16 residues. CDR1 is SGHRS and CDR2 is YFSETQ in the germline V gene. V dropped 4 bases and J dropped 4; count of bases not matched to a gene: 9. The CDR3 DNA is TGCGCCAGCAGCCCACTAGCGGGGGGTGGTGAATACGAGCAGTACTTC. As protein: CASSPLAGGGEYEQYF.

This chain uses TRBV7-2 with TRBJ1-1, with D uncertain. Germline lookup yields CDR1 SGHTA and CDR2 FQGNSA. The CDR3 spans 13 residues. V lost 5 bases and J lost 4, with 11 bases in between. CDR3 amino acids: CASSVKRGTEAFF. DNA of the CDR3: TGTGCCAGCAGCGTGAAGCGGGGCACTGAAGCTTTCTTT.

V and J are TRBV7-9 and TRBJ2-3; possible D gene TRBD1, 5 bases. CDR3 length: 14 residues. Germline loops: CDR1 SEHNR, CDR2 FQNEAQ (reference sequence). V lost 5 bases, J lost 3 bases, and 12 bases lay in between. CDR3 residues: CASSLSAGTDTQYF. As DNA, the CDR3 is TGTGCCAGCAGCCTCAGCGCAGGGACAGATACGCAGTATTTT.

Worth noting for this clone: At one end, the junction sequence differs from germline, possibly due to a read error. The same CDR3 arises from other DNA sequences in this sample as well. This rearrangement joins TRBV28 to TRBJ1-6; D uncertain. CDR1 and CDR2 from the germline V gene are MDHEN and SYDVKM. The CDR3 is made up of 14 amino acids. CDR3 in amino acids: CASSHGGYNSPLHF. The CDR3 bases are TGTGCCAGCAGTCATGGAGGATATAATTCCCCCCTCCACTTT. Looking up the rest from reference TRBV28 and TRBJ1-6 gives the full variable domain: DVKVTQSSRYLVKRTGEKVFLECVQDMDHENMFWYRQDPGLGLRLIYFSYDVKMKEKGDIPEGYSVSREKKERFSLILESASTNQTSMYLCASSHGGYNSPLHFGNGTRLTVT.

CDR3 nucleotide sequence: TGTGCCAGCAGCTTAGGCCAAGCAGGGGATAGCTACAATGAGCAGTTCTTC. Protein: CASSLGQAGDSYNEQFF. The chain is built from TRBV13 and TRBJ2-1; weak D call: TRBD1 (6 bases). Trimming took off 0 bases at V and 3 bases at J, with 15 bases between the two ends. Germline loops: CDR1 PRHDT, CDR2 FYEKMQ (reference sequence). The CDR3 runs 17 residues.

The chain is built from TRBV7-5 and TRBJ2-7; the D segment call TRBD1 is taken from the table without a DNA check. TRBV7-5 is a pseudogene segment. The CDR3 is made up of 15 amino acids. The CDR3 coding sequence is TGTGTCAGAAGCACCGGGACAGGCATTTCCTACGAGCAGTACTTC. It codes for CVRSTGTGISYEQYF.

J is TRBJ2-7 and V is TRBV7-2; 7 bases agree with TRBD1. CDR1 is SGHTA, CDR2 FQGNSA, per germline. The trim removed 1 base at V and 1 base at J, leaving 4 bases unmatched. The CDR3 loop spans 15 amino acids. CDR3 loop: CASSLVTGLSYEQYF. CDR3 bases: TGTGCCAGCAGCTTAGTGACAGGGTTATCCTACGAGCAGTACTTC.

The rearrangement links TRBV28 to TRBJ1-2, with 12 bases identical to TRBD1. Per the germline V gene, CDR1 is MDHEN and CDR2 is SYDVKM. CDR3 length: 15 residues. V was clipped by 5 bases and J by 6 bases; unmatched bases: 7. CDR3 protein: CASSLWDRGRDGYTF. For the CDR3, the DNA is TGTGCCAGCAGTCTTTGGGACAGGGGGCGCGATGGCTACACCTTC.

This clone appeared a few times. The rearrangement links TRBV6-6 to TRBJ2-3; 10 positions match TRBD2. Germline V gene data show CDR1 as MNHNY and CDR2 as SVGAGI (reference sequence). With V trimmed by 10 bases and J by 5 bases, 9 bases remained unmatched. CDR3 size: 14 residues. The CDR3 nucleotides read TGTGCCACTTCACTAGCGGGACATCAAGATACGCAGTATTTT. It codes for CATSLAGHQDTQYF.

The rearrangement uses TRBV18 and TRBJ2-7, with 7 bases aligning to TRBD1. J was trimmed by 5 bases and V by 3 bases; bases with no gene match: 4. From germline, CDR1 is KGHSH and CDR2 LQKENI. This CDR3 is built from 13 residues. The CDR3 loop reads CASSPDRVDEQYF. CDR3 sequence (DNA): TGTGCCAGCTCACCCGACAGGGTGGACGAGCAGTACTTC.

A single count supports this clone. This rearrangement joins TRBV7-3 to TRBJ2-1; D perhaps matches TRBD1 (6 bases). The germline V gene has CDR1 SGHTA and CDR2 FQGTGA. There are 15 residues in the CDR3. Trimming cost V 5 bases and J 2 bases, with 13 bases left between them. The CDR3 reads CASSLMGTTYNEQFF. In DNA form, the CDR3 reads TGTGCCAGCAGCCTTATGGGGACAACCTACAATGAGCAGTTCTTC.

The chain has TRBV11-3 and TRBJ2-5; maybe TRBD2 (6 bases). V dropped 5 bases and J dropped 5 bases, with 18 bases sitting between them. The germline V gene has CDR1 SGHNT and CDR2 YENEEA. This CDR3 region has 15 residues. CDR3 nucleotide sequence: TGTGCCAGCAGCACCTATGGGAGGTCGTCGGAGACCCAGTACTTC. Translating it yields CASSTYGRSSETQYF. Together with reference TRBV11-3 and TRBJ2-5, the CDR3 gives the full variable domain: EAGVVQSPRYKIIEKKQPVAFWCNPISGHNTLYWYLQNLGQGPELLIRYENEEAVDDSQLPKDRFSAERLKGVDSTLKIQPAELGDSAVYLCASSTYGRSSETQYFGPGTRLLVL.

The rearrangement uses TRBV19 and TRBJ2-3, with 8 bases identical to TRBD1. Germline V gene data show CDR1 as LNHDA and CDR2 as SQIVND (reference sequence). The CDR3 is 15 residues long. The J segment lost 3 bases and the V segment lost 5 bases, leaving 7 bases of the junction unmatched. CDR3: CASSYRGAGTDTQYF. CDR3 nucleotides: TGTGCCAGTAGTTACAGGGGGGCCGGGACAGATACGCAGTATTTT.

The rearrangement links TRBV5-1 to TRBJ1-1; D unclear. Trimming shortened V by 0 bases and J by 0 bases, and 9 bases separated the two germline ends. Germline CDR1 SGHRS, CDR2 YFSETQ. The CDR3 extends over 15 amino acids. CDR3 sequence reads: CASSLAIAMNTEAFF. In nucleotides, the CDR3 is TGCGCCAGCAGCTTGGCCATAGCCATGAACACTGAAGCTTTCTTT.

The chain is built from TRBV4-3 and TRBJ1-1, with D tentatively TRBD1 (5 bases). This CDR3 comprises 13 residues. Between the trimmed V and J ends, which lost 4 bases and 10 bases, there was a span of 16 bases. Germline V gene sequence: CDR1 LGHNA, CDR2 YSLEER. The CDR3 bases are TGCGCCAGCAGCCTCGACAGCGACAATAGAGCTTTCTTT. Residues: CASSLDSDNRAFF.

The rearrangement joins TRBV30 to TRBJ2-5; 9 bases are a match to TRBD2. The CDR3 runs to 16 residues. V was clipped by 2 bases and J by 5 bases; unmatched bases: 12. Per germline, CDR1 GTSNPN and CDR2 SVGIG (reference sequence). CDR3: CAWSRDRAGGTETQYF. Here the CDR3 DNA reads TGTGCCTGGAGTAGGGATAGGGCGGGGGGGACGGAGACCCAGTACTTC. The variable domain in full, completed from reference TRBV30 and TRBJ2-5, reads SQTIHQWPATLVQPVGSPLSLECTVEGTSNPNLYWYRQAAGRGLQLLFYSVGIGQISSEVPQNLSASRPQDRQFILSSKKLLLSDSGFYLCAWSRDRAGGTETQYFGPGTRLLVL.

V and J are TRBV30 and TRBJ2-3; TRBD2 matches at 7 bases. The CDR3 length is 13 residues. Trimming cost V 2 bases and J 4 bases; bases outside gene matches: 3. The V gene's germline CDR1 is GTSNPN and CDR2 SVGIG (reference sequence). CDR3 protein: CAWSSGAPDTQYF. The DNA for the CDR3 is TGTGCCTGGAGTAGCGGGGCTCCAGATACGCAGTATTTT.

The J gene is TRBJ2-7, the V gene TRBV20-1; D is unclear. This CDR3 is 11 amino acids long. The V and J ends lost 5 bases and 3 bases respectively, with 8 bases between them. Looked up from germline, CDR1 is DFQATT and CDR2 is SNEGSKA (reference sequence). The chain's CDR3 is CSASDIYEQYF. The CDR3, as DNA: TGCAGTGCTTCTGACATCTACGAGCAGTACTTC.